This T cell receptor (beta chain) was captured by sequencing in a study of blood T cell repertoires in COVID-19. On the study more broadly: Whether acute or convalescent, the COVID-19 samples came from the United States, Italy and Spain. In each case, the material was cDNA or gDNA derived from T cells, B-cell-depleted T cells, or PBMCs.

The V end was cut by 8 bases, the J end by 1 base, with 16 bases between. The CDR3 extends over 15 amino acids. Cohorts were based on clinical histories the participants reported. Original methodology: Reference gene primer amplification gave nucleated cell count estimates. This table comes from immunoSEQ multiplex PCR, and its TCRdb copy is limited to in-frame clones, with some not included. That table supplies the V and J calls and clone size; D and trimming were determined from the DNA. The sample records hundreds of thousands of clones, almost 90% being singletons. Sequencing was done on a sample of PBMCs or T cells enriched from blood (not recorded which). This receptor was obtained from a woman aged 45-60 years with acute COVID-19. The chain employs TRBV5-3 and TRBJ1-5; possibly TRBD1 for D (6 bases). TRBV5-3 is given ORF status, its function remaining uncertain. CDR3 sequence reads: CASCCGGRSNQPQHF. The CDR3 DNA reads as TGTGCCAGTTGTTGTGGGGGCAGGAGCAATCAGCCCCAGCATTTT.